This paragraph covers one TCR beta chain sequence. The sample originates from a study of blood T cell repertoires in COVID-19. From germline, CDR1 is SGDLS and CDR2 YYNGEE. This CDR3 comprises 14 residues. The V gene lost 5 bases and the J gene lost 5 bases, with 16 bases spanning the gap. Profiled with immunoSEQ multiplex PCR; TCRdb holds only in-frame clones, not every one. The sample shows fewer than 350,000 clones, over 75% of them seen only once. The clonotype comes from a woman aged 25-40 years with COVID-19, enrolled during active disease. V usage is TRBV9 and J usage is TRBJ2-5; tentative D call: TRBD2 (6 bases). Sequencing was performed on peripheral blood. The DNA for the CDR3 is TGTGCCAGCAGTCCCGCGGGGCCCTACGAGACCCAGTACTTC. It translates to CASSPAGPYETQYF.